This entry concerns a single T cell receptor (beta chain). The antigen remains unidentified. Here immunoSEQ multiplex PCR was the method, and the copy in TCRdb shows in-frame clones only, minus some. The top ten clones hold 1.5% to 2% of a sample with roughly 50,000 clones, approximately 93% of them seen once. These data come from a study of cytomegalovirus exposure and HLA in healthy donors. Germline V lookup: CDR1 SGDLS, CDR2 YYNGEE. The CDR3 contains 16 residues. The germline V and J ends were trimmed by 0 bases and 2 bases, with 12 bases remaining between them. Whole-study findings and limits: In vitro work confirmed that a few CMV-associated chains recognize CMV antigens.

The clonotype was recovered from a young woman in good health and CMV-seropositive. Sample: PBMCs. The V gene is TRBV9, the J gene TRBJ2-1; perhaps TRBD1 as D (6 bases). The CDR3 region is CASSVGTARAYNEQFF. The CDR3 DNA follows: TGTGCCAGCAGCGTAGGGACAGCGAGGGCCTACAATGAGCAGTTCTTC. Together with reference TRBV9 and TRBJ2-1, the CDR3 gives the full variable domain: DSGVTQTPKHLITATGQRVTLRCSPRSGDLSVYWYQQSLDQGLQFLIQYYNGEERAKGNILERFSAQQFPDLHSELNLSSLELGDSALYFCASSVGTARAYNEQFFGPGTRLTVL.